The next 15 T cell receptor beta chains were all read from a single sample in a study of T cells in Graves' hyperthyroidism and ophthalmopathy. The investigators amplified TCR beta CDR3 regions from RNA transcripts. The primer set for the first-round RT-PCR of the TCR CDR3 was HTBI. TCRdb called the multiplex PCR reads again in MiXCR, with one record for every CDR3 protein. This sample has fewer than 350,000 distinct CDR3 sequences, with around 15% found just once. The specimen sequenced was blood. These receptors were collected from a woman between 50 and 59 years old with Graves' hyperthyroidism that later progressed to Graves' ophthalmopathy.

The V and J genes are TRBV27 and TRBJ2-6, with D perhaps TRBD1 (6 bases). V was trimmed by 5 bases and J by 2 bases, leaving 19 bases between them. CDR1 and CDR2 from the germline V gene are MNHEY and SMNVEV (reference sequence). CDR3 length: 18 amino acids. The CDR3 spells CASSLNTFRGPGANVLTF. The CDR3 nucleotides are TGTGCCAGCAGTCTAAACACATTCAGGGGACCTGGGGCCAACGTCCTGACTTTC.

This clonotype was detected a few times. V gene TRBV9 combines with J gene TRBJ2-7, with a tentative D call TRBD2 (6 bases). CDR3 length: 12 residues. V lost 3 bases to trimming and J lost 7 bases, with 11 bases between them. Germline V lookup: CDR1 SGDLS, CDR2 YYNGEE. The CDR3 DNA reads TGTGCCAGCAGCGCCATGGCGGGAGAGCAGTACTTC. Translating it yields CASSAMAGEQYF.

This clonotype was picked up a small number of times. The CDR3 sequence is CASSARQGAGTEAFF. Written as DNA, the CDR3 is TGTGCCAGCAGTGCTAGACAGGGGGCAGGCACTGAAGCTTTCTTT. The V gene is TRBV6-1, the J gene TRBJ1-1, with 10 nucleotides matching TRBD1. CDR1 and CDR2 from the germline V gene are MNHNS and SASEGT. This CDR3 region has 15 residues. The V gene end was trimmed by 4 bases and the J gene end by 4 bases; junction bases not matched to a gene: 6.

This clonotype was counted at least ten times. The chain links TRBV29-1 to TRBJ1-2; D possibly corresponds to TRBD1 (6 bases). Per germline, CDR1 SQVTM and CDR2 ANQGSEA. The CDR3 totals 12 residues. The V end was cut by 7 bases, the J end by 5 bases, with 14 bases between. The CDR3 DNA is TGCAGCGGAACGACAGGACTTTATGGCTACACCTTC. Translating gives CSGTTGLYGYTF.

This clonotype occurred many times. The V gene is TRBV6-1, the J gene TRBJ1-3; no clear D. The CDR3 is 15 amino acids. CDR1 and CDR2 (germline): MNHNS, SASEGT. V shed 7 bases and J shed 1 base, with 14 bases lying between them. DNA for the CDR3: TGTGCCAGCATCGTTAGCCCATGGTCTGGAAACACCATATATTTT. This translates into CASIVSPWSGNTIYF.

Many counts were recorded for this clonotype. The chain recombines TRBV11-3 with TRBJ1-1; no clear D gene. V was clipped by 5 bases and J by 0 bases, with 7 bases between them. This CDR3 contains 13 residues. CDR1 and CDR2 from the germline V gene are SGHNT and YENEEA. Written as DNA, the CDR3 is TGTGCCAGCAGCCCACGGGTGAACACTGAAGCTTTCTTT. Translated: CASSPRVNTEAFF.

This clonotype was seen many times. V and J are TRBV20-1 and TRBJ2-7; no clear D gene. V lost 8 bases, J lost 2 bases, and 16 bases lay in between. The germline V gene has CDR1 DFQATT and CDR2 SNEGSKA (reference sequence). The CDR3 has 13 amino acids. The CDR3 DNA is TGCAGTCCGGTGAAGGTGGGCACCTACGAGCAGTACTTC. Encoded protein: CSPVKVGTYEQYF.

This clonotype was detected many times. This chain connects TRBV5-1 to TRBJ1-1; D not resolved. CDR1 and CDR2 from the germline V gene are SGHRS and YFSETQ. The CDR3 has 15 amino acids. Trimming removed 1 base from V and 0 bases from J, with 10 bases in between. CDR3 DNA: TGCGCCAGCAGCTTGCGACAAGGCGTGAACACTGAAGCTTTCTTT. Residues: CASSLRQGVNTEAFF.

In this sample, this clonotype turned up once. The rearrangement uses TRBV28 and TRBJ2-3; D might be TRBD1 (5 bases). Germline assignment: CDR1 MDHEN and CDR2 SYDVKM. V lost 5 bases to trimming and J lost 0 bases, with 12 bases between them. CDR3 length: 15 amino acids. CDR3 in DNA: TGTGCCAGCAGTCCTACAGGTTCTAGCACAGATACGCAGTATTTT. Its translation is CASSPTGSSTDTQYF.

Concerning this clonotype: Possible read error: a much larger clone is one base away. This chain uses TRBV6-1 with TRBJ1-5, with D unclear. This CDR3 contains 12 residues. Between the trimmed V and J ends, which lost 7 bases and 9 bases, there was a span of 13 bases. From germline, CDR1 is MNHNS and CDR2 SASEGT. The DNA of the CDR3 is TGTGCCAGCACCGTACAAGGACGGCCCCAGCATTTT. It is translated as CASTVQGRPQHF.

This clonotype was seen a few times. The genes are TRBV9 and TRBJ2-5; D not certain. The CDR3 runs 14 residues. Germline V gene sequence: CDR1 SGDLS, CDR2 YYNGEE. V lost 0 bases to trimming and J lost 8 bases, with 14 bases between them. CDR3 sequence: CASSVVERVGTQYF. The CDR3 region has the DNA TGTGCCAGCAGCGTAGTAGAAAGGGTAGGAACCCAGTACTTC.

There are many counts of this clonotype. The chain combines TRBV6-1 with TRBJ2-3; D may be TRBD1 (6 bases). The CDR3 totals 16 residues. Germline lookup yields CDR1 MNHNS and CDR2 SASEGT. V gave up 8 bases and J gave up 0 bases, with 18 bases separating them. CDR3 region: CASGQPGHPSTDTQYF. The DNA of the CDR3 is TGTGCCAGCGGCCAACCGGGACATCCTAGCACAGATACGCAGTATTTT.

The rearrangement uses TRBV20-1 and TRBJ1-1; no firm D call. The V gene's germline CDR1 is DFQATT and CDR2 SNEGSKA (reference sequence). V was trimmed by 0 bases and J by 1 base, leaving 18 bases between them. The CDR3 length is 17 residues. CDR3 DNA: TGCAGTGCTAGAGACTCATCCCTACCCATTACGAACACTGAAGCTTTCTTT. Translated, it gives CSARDSSLPITNTEAFF.

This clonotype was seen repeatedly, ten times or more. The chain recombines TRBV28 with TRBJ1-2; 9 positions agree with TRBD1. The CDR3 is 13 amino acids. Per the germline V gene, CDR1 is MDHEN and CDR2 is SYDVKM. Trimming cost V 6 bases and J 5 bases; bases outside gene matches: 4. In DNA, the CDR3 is TGTGCCAGCAGCCTACAGGGGGCTTATGGCTACACCTTC. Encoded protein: CASSLQGAYGYTF.

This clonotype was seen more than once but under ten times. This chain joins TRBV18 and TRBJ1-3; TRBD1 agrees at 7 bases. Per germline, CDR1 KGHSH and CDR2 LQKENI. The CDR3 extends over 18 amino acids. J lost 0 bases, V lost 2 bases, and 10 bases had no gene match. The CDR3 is CASSPSQGGIYSGNTIYF. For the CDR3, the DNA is TGTGCCAGCTCACCATCGCAGGGGGGAATCTACTCTGGAAACACCATATATTTT.